The clone carrying this T cell receptor (beta chain) was seen a few times. The entry originates in a study of CD8 T cells in Susac syndrome. About the research overall: Five or six sequenced Susac syndrome patients had clinically active disease, while roughly 8 were in remission.

With random hexamers, roughly 0.5 to 1 ug RNA was reverse transcribed. The TCR beta CDR3 was amplified by immunoSEQ multiplex PCR across 54 Vbeta, 13 Jbeta. TCRdb reanalysed the immunoSEQ multiplex PCR reads using MiXCR and keeps one entry per CDR3 protein. Of about 140,000 distinct CDR3 sequences listed, around 93% are singletons. The CDR3 is made up of 15 amino acids. Germline values: CDR1 GTSNPN, CDR2 SVGIG (reference sequence). V shed 3 bases and J shed 0 bases, with 11 bases lying between them. The TCR comes from a human donor with Susac syndrome. Input material: CD4+ T cells from PBMCs. V usage is TRBV30 and J usage is TRBJ2-2, with D perhaps assigned TRBD1 or TRBD2 (5 bases each). As DNA, the CDR3 is TGTGCCTGGAGGGAGCCGGGACCGAACACCGGGGAGCTGTTTTTT. Its protein product is CAWREPGPNTGELFF.